These T cell receptor beta chains were read from a single sample in a study of cytotoxic CD8 clonotypes in ibrutinib-treated CLL. Only in-frame clones appear in the TCRdb table, and some are missing; sequencing was by immunoSEQ multiplex PCR. The sample lists approximately 300,000 clones; 80% were seen once. Sequenced material: PBMCs, taken before ibrutinib treatment. The receptors derive from a human donor with chronic lymphocytic leukemia. The CDR3 runs from the conserved cysteine through the conserved F or W. A D gene is named only where the DNA matches it firmly. Clone size is shown for a subset of rows, as once, few, many or a class of expanded clone.

TRBV30	-	-	TRBJ1-3	CAWSAVDSGNTIYF	TGTGCCTGGAGTGCCGTTGACTCTGGAAACACCATATATTTT
TRBV20-1	-	-	TRBJ1-2	CSAYDRLYTF	TGCAGTGCTTACGACAGGCTCTACACCTTC
TRBV10-3	few	TRBD1	TRBJ1-2	CAISGDSYYGYTF	TGTGCCATCAGCGGGGACAGCTACTATGGCTACACCTTC
TRBV7-8	-	TRBD2	TRBJ2-1	CASSLQMGLAVNNEQFF	TGTGCCAGCAGCCTGCAGATGGGACTAGCAGTTAACAATGAGCAGTTCTTC
TRBV5-1	-	TRBD1	TRBJ2-7	CASSTRQGAGEQYF	TGCGCCAGCAGCACAAGACAGGGGGCTGGGGAGCAGTACTTC
TRBV10-3	-	TRBD2	TRBJ2-1	CAIMAQSGGGSYNEQFF	TGTGCCATCATGGCCCAGTCAGGCGGGGGCTCCTACAATGAGCAGTTCTTC
TRBV9	-	-	TRBJ2-2	CASNPGGSGELFF	TGTGCCAGCAACCCAGGAGGGTCTGGGGAGCTGTTTTTT
TRBV27	-	TRBD1	TRBJ2-5	CASSWTGSQETQYF	TGTGCCAGCAGCTGGACAGGGAGTCAAGAGACCCAGTACTTC
TRBV2	-	-	TRBJ2-7	CASLTRAVTSAYEQYF	TGTGCCAGCCTTACTCGGGCCGTGACATCCGCCTACGAGCAGTACTTC
TRBV5-5	once	TRBD2	TRBJ2-5	CASRLWTSGEETQYF	TGTGCCAGCAGGTTGTGGACTAGCGGGGAAGAGACCCAGTACTTC
TRBV30	-	TRBD2	TRBJ2-1	CAWSPNSGRAFNEQFF	TGTGCCTGGAGCCCCAATAGCGGGAGGGCCTTTAATGAGCAGTTCTTC
TRBV7-2	-	-	TRBJ1-1	CASSLAMANTEAFF	TGTGCCAGCAGCTTAGCGATGGCGAACACTGAAGCTTTCTTT
TRBV7-9	-	-	TRBJ2-7	CASSLAGVFYEQYF	TGTGCCAGCAGCTTAGCGGGGGTATTCTACGAGCAGTACTTC
TRBV6-5	-	-	TRBJ1-1	CASSFRGNTEAFF	TGTGCCAGCAGTTTCAGGGGGAACACTGAAGCTTTCTTT
TRBV6-5	-	-	TRBJ2-1	CASTSYNEQFF	TGTGCCAGCACTAGCTACAATGAGCAGTTCTTC
TRBV18	-	-	TRBJ2-3	CASSPSGVDTQYF	TGTGCCAGCTCACCATCAGGGGTAGATACGCAGTATTTT
TRBV30	-	TRBD1	TRBJ1-5	CAWSGGHRGNQPQHF	TGTGCCTGGAGTGGGGGCCACAGGGGGAATCAGCCCCAGCATTTT
TRBV19	few	TRBD1	TRBJ2-7	CASRDSETGYSEQYF	TGTGCCAGTAGGGATAGTGAGACAGGGTACTCCGAGCAGTACTTC
TRBV21-1	-	-	TRBJ2-1	CASSKLGLANNEQFF	TGTGCCAGCAGCAAATTGGGGCTAGCGAACAATGAGCAGTTCTTC
TRBV28	-	-	TRBJ1-5	CASSIREHSNQPQHF	TGTGCCAGCAGCATCCGGGAACATAGCAATCAGCCCCAGCATTTT
TRBV5-4	few	TRBD2	TRBJ2-1	CASSFLAGDVSEQFF	TGTGCCAGCAGCTTCCTAGCGGGAGATGTTAGTGAGCAGTTCTTC
TRBV7-2	-	-	TRBJ1-1	CASSLSGDVSFF	TGTGCCAGCAGTTTATCAGGGGACGTGTCTTTCTTT
TRBV7-9	-	-	TRBJ2-1	CASSLLGRTKYNEQFF	TGTGCCAGCAGCTTACTTGGACGGACGAAATACAATGAGCAGTTCTTC
TRBV5-6	-	TRBD2	TRBJ2-1	CASSATRTSGMAYEQFF	TGTGCCAGCAGCGCAACAAGGACTAGCGGGATGGCGTATGAGCAGTTCTTC
TRBV7-9	-	-	TRBJ1-5	CASSLDEQPQHF	TGTGCCAGCAGCTTAGATGAACAGCCCCAGCATTTT
TRBV6-1	-	-	TRBJ1-4	CASSEWGGGPNEKLFF	TGTGCCAGCAGTGAGTGGGGAGGTGGGCCTAATGAAAAACTGTTTTTT
TRBV16	-	-	TRBJ2-6	CASSQKQGLSGANVLTF	TGTGCCAGCAGTCAAAAACAGGGTTTATCTGGGGCCAACGTCCTGACTTTC
TRBV9	-	-	TRBJ1-4	CASSVEADATNEKLFF	TGTGCCAGCAGCGTAGAGGCGGATGCAACTAATGAAAAACTGTTTTTT
TRBV28	once	TRBD2	TRBJ2-1	CASSPRTSGRYNEQFF	TGTGCCAGCAGTCCGCGGACTAGCGGGAGGTACAATGAGCAGTTCTTC
TRBV28	-	-	TRBJ2-7	CASSLAEPREQYF	TGTGCCAGCAGTCTGGCGGAGCCTAGGGAGCAGTACTTC
TRBV6-5	-	-	TRBJ2-7	CASSSGGLWEQYF	TGTGCCAGCAGTTCCGGGGGTCTATGGGAGCAGTACTTC
TRBV6-5	once	-	TRBJ2-7	CASSYSATIGYEQYF	TGTGCCAGCAGTTACTCGGCGACGATAGGCTACGAGCAGTACTTC
TRBV9	-	TRBD2	TRBJ2-7	CASSPLAGGPSYEQYF	TGTGCCAGCAGCCCGCTAGCGGGAGGCCCATCCTACGAGCAGTACTTC
TRBV15	-	TRBD1	TRBJ1-4	CATSRGGQEGEKLFF	TGTGCCACCAGCAGGGGAGGACAGGAGGGAGAAAAACTGTTTTTT
TRBV13	-	TRBD2	TRBJ2-5	CASSPGLAGSETQYF	TGTGCCAGCAGCCCGGGACTAGCTGGTTCAGAGACCCAGTACTTC
TRBV6-5	-	TRBD1	TRBJ1-1	CASRLSQGYTEAFF	TGTGCCAGCAGATTATCACAGGGGTACACTGAAGCTTTCTTT
TRBV29-1	-	TRBD2	TRBJ2-3	CSVDRTSGRTDTQYF	TGCAGCGTTGATAGGACTAGCGGGAGGACGGATACGCAGTATTTT
TRBV30	-	-	TRBJ2-1	CAWSSPTGADEQFF	TGTGCCTGGAGTTCCCCGACTGGAGCCGATGAGCAGTTCTTC
TRBV6-5	-	-	TRBJ1-3	CASIGFAGDTIYF	TGTGCCAGCATCGGTTTCGCAGGGGACACCATATATTTT
TRBV2	few	TRBD2	TRBJ2-7	CASSEWLAGGPEEQYF	TGTGCCAGCAGTGAATGGCTAGCGGGAGGGCCGGAAGAGCAGTACTTC
TRBV5-4	-	TRBD2	TRBJ2-3	CASSPSGRVADTQYF	TGTGCCAGCAGCCCGAGCGGGAGGGTGGCAGATACGCAGTATTTT
TRBV6-5	few	TRBD1	TRBJ1-2	CASSYPIGTGFYGYTF	TGTGCCAGCAGTTACCCGATTGGGACAGGATTCTATGGCTACACCTTC
TRBV2	-	-	TRBJ2-3	CASSERIRLTDTQYF	TGTGCCAGCAGTGAAAGAATTCGCCTCACAGATACGCAGTATTTT
TRBV29-1	-	-	TRBJ2-1	CSYTGTLYNEQFF	TGCAGCTATACCGGGACTCTCTACAATGAGCAGTTCTTC
TRBV20-1	-	-	TRBJ1-2	CSARGGRGYTF	TGCAGTGCCAGAGGGGGGAGGGGCTACACCTTC
TRBV5-6	-	TRBD1	TRBJ2-7	CASRHTGGSSYEQYF	TGTGCCAGCAGGCACACAGGGGGGAGCTCCTACGAGCAGTACTTC
TRBV7-3	-	-	TRBJ2-5	CASSLKVEETQYF	TGTGCCAGCAGCTTAAAGGTCGAAGAGACCCAGTACTTC
TRBV7-9	-	-	TRBJ2-7	CASSLAWGSYEQYF	TGTGCCAGCAGCTTAGCGTGGGGATCCTACGAGCAGTACTTC
TRBV6-5	-	-	TRBJ2-7	CATQVSYEQYF	TGTGCCACACAGGTCTCCTACGAGCAGTACTTC
TRBV7-9	-	-	TRBJ2-1	CASSREVEQFF	TGTGCCAGCAGTAGGGAGGTTGAGCAGTTCTTC
TRBV25-1	-	-	TRBJ2-2	CASSDRVTGELFF	TGTGCCAGCAGTGATAGGGTGACCGGGGAGCTGTTTTTT
TRBV30	-	-	TRBJ2-5	CAWSVGDLGETQYF	TGTGCCTGGAGTGTGGGGGACCTCGGCGAGACCCAGTACTTC
TRBV27	-	-	TRBJ1-2	CASSPGTWGGYGYTF	TGTGCCAGCAGTCCGGGGACTTGGGGTGGGTATGGCTACACCTTC
TRBV30	-	TRBD2	TRBJ2-3	CAWSIGLAGVGTQYF	TGTGCCTGGAGTATTGGACTAGCGGGAGTTGGTACGCAGTATTTT
TRBV20-1	-	TRBD2	TRBJ2-5	CSVGGRETQYF	TGCAGCGTGGGGGGGAGAGAGACCCAGTACTTC
TRBV9	-	-	TRBJ2-6	CASSVRGASSGANVLTF	TGTGCCAGCAGCGTACGCGGAGCGAGCTCTGGGGCCAACGTCCTGACTTTC
TRBV30	-	-	TRBJ2-2	CAWSAGTGELFF	TGTGCCTGGAGTGCCGGGACCGGGGAGCTGTTTTTT
TRBV7-6	-	-	TRBJ2-2	CASSLNRGSGELFF	TGTGCCAGCAGCTTAAACCGTGGTTCCGGGGAGCTGTTTTTT
TRBV7-8	-	TRBD2	TRBJ2-1	CASSLEGGSSYNEQFF	TGTGCCAGCAGCTTAGAGGGCGGGAGCTCCTACAATGAGCAGTTCTTC